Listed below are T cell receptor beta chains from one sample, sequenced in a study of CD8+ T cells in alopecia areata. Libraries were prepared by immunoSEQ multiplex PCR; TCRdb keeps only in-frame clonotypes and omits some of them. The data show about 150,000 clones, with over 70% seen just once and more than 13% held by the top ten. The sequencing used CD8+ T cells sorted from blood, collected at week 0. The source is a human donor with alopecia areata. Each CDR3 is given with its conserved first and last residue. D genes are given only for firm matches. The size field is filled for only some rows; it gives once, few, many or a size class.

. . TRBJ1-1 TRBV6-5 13 CASSLQMNTEAFF TGTGCCAGCAGCCTTCAAATGAACACTGAAGCTTTCTTT
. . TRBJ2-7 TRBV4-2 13 CASGPTAPYEQYF TGTGCCAGCGGACCCACTGCACCCTACGAGCAGTACTTC
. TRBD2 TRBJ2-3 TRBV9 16 CASSGGLAVFTDTQYF TGTGCCAGCAGCGGGGGACTAGCAGTTTTCACAGATACGCAGTATTTT
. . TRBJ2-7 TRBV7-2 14 CASSFDQGFYEQYF TGTGCCAGCAGCTTTGACCAGGGATTCTACGAGCAGTACTTC
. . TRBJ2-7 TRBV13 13 CASSTGRTYEQYF TGTGCCAGCAGCACCGGACGGACCTACGAGCAGTACTTC
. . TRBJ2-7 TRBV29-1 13 CSVGLSQNYEQYF TGCAGCGTTGGATTGAGTCAGAACTACGAGCAGTACTTC
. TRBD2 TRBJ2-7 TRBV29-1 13 CSVGSGSFYEQYF TGCAGCGTCGGGAGCGGGAGTTTCTACGAGCAGTACTTC
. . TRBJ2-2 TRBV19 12 CASSEGTGELFF TGTGCCAGTTCCGAGGGCACCGGGGAGCTGTTTTTT
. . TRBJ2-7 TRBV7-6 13 CASSPRQNYEQYF TGTGCCAGCAGTCCCAGACAGAACTACGAGCAGTACTTC
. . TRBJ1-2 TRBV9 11 CATTGRNGYTF TGTGCCACCACAGGGAGGAATGGCTACACCTTC
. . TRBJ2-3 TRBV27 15 CASSPTYGIGDTQYF TGTGCCAGCAGTCCCACGTACGGGATAGGGGATACGCAGTATTTT
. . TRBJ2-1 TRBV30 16 CAAEARAYVSYNEQFF TGTGCAGCGGAGGCTAGGGCCTACGTCTCCTACAATGAGCAGTTCTTC
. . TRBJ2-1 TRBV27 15 CASSLPASSYNEQFF TGTGCCAGCAGTTTACCGGCCAGCTCCTACAATGAGCAGTTCTTC
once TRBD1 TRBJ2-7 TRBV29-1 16 CSVEVSTGTVPHEQYF TGCAGCGTTGAAGTTTCCACAGGGACAGTCCCCCACGAGCAGTACTTC
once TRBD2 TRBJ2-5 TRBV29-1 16 CSVEGLAGEYEETQYF TGCAGCGTTGAGGGACTAGCGGGAGAGTATGAAGAGACCCAGTACTTC
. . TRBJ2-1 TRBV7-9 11 CASSASSEQFF TGTGCCAGCAGCGCCTCGAGTGAGCAGTTCTTC
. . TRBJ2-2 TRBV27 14 CASSLPGNTGELFF TGTGCCAGCAGTTTACCGGGAAACACCGGGGAGCTGTTTTTT
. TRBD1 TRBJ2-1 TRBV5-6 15 CASSLEGTDYNEQFF TGTGCCAGCAGCTTGGAAGGGACAGACTACAATGAGCAGTTCTTC
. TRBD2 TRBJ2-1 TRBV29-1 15 CSAGLAGGLEDEQFF TGCAGCGCCGGACTAGCGGGGGGGCTTGAGGATGAGCAGTTCTTC
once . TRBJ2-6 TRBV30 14 CAWSEGAGANVLTF TGTGCCTGGAGTGAGGGTGCTGGGGCCAACGTCCTGACTTTC
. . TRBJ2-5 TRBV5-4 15 CASSLTSVAAQTQYF TGTGCCAGCAGCCTAACTTCCGTGGCGGCCCAGACCCAGTACTTC
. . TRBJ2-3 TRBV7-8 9 CASSFTQYF TGTGCCAGCAGCTTTACGCAGTATTTT
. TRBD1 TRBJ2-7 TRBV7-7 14 CASSVGQGIYEQYF TGTGCCAGCAGCGTGGGACAGGGCATCTACGAGCAGTACTTC
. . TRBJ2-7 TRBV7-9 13 CASSPRGFYEQYF TGTGCCAGCAGCCCGCGGGGTTTCTACGAGCAGTACTTC
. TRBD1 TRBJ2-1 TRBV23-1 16 CASRSRQGAANNEQFF TGCGCCAGCAGGTCCCGACAGGGGGCAGCTAACAATGAGCAGTTCTTC
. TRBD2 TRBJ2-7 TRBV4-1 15 CASSQEGGGRYEQYF TGCGCCAGCAGCCAAGAGGGTGGCGGGAGGTACGAGCAGTACTTC
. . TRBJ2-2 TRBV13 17 CASSEGVKAGGTGELFF TGTGCCAGCAGTGAAGGAGTAAAAGCGGGCGGCACCGGGGAGCTGTTTTTT
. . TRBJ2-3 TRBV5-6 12 CASSLRGDTQYF TGTGCCAGCAGTCTGAGGGGGGATACGCAGTATTTT
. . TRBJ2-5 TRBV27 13 CASSLGFQETQYF TGTGCCAGCAGTTTAGGCTTCCAAGAGACCCAGTACTTC
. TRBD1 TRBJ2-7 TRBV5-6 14 CASSPGTGTYEQYF TGTGCCAGCAGCCCCGGGACAGGAACCTACGAGCAGTACTTC
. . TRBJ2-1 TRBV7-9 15 CASSLGLVSYNEQFF TGTGCCAGCAGCTTAGGACTAGTCTCCTACAATGAGCAGTTCTTC
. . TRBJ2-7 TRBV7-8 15 CASSPRDVNPYEQYF TGTGCCAGCAGCCCTCGGGATGTGAACCCCTACGAGCAGTACTTC
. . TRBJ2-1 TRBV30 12 CAWSVRGDEQFF TGTGCCTGGAGTGTCAGAGGCGATGAGCAGTTCTTC
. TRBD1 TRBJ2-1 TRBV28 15 CATQSRDSSYNEQFF TGTGCCACCCAAAGCCGGGACAGCTCCTACAATGAGCAGTTCTTC
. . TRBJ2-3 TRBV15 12 CATSRRGDTQYF TGTGCCACCAGCAGGAGAGGGGATACGCAGTATTTT
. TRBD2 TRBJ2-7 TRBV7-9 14 CASSLSGRAYEQYF TGTGCCAGCAGCTTGAGCGGGAGGGCCTACGAGCAGTACTTC
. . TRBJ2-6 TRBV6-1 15 CASSGTISGANVLTF TGTGCCAGCAGTGGGACGATCTCTGGGGCCAACGTCCTGACTTTC